This T cell receptor (beta chain) was identified during a study of graft-versus-host responses after intestinal transplantation. Study summary: As for transplant type, recipients had multivisceral, liver-intestinal, or isolated intestinal grafts. Tacrolimus plus steroids were given to all recipients for approximately 3 years, preceded by anti-thymocyte globulin induction.

General study findings and limits: Researchers found peak circulating GvH clone levels linked to early post-transplant HvG declines.

Repertoires were generated with immunoSEQ multiplex PCR, while TCRdb's copy carries only in-frame clones and drops some. There are roughly 51,000 clones in the sample; roughly 90% occur only once, and 0.55% to 0.8% lies in the top ten. In its sample, this clone was seen a few times. The antigen remains undetermined. V lost 2 bases and J 4 bases, leaving 10 bases between the germline ends. The V gene's germline CDR1 is WSHSY and CDR2 SAAADI. CDR3 size: 14 residues. This clonotype originated in a human donor who was the organ donor for an intestinal transplant. The chain recombines TRBV10-2 with TRBJ2-3, with D perhaps TRBD2 (6 bases). The sample in question was unstimulated CD4+ T cells sorted from spleen or lymph node cells, obtained before transplant. CDR3 sequence (DNA): TGCGCCAGCAGTGAGGCGGGACCCGCAGATACGCAGTATTTT. Translation gives CASSEAGPADTQYF.